What follows describes a single T cell receptor beta chain. Its antigen is still unknown. Specified time point: newly diagnosed, previously untreated cHL patient sample. Untreated, newly diagnosed classical Hodgkin lymphoma PBMCs were comparators. The CDR3 is made up of 15 amino acids. Germline CDR1 and CDR2: KGHSH and LQKENI. V lost 5 bases and J lost 2; bases outside the gene matches: 3. The data are from a study of PD-1 blockade in classical Hodgkin lymphoma. Study-level results: Reported baseline diversity: healthy donors highest, relapsed/refractory patients lowest. The repertoire differences lack a defined cause, possibly disease activity or prior therapy.

Sequenced by immunoSEQ multiplex PCR; TCRdb stores in-frame clones only, minus some. Of 70,000 or so clones listed, approximately 93% are singletons. The chain employs TRBV18 and TRBJ1-4; 9 bases fit TRBD1. The origin of this receptor is a human donor with classical Hodgkin lymphoma. The specimen was peripheral blood mononuclear cells (PBMCs). The CDR3 DNA reads as TGTGCCAGCTCAGCCGACAGGGGGACTAATGAAAAACTGTTTTTT. Translation: CASSADRGTNEKLFF.